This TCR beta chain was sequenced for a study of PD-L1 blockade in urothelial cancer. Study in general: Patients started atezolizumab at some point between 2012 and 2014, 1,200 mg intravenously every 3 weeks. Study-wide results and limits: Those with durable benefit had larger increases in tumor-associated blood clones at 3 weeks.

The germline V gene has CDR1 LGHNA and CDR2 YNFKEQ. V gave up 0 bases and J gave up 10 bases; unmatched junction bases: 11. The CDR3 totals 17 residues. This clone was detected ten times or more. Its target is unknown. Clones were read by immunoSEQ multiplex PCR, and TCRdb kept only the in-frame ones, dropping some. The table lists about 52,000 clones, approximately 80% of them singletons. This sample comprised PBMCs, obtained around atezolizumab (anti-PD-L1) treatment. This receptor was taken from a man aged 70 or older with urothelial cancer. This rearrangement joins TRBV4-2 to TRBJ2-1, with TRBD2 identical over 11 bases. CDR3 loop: CASSQDPTSGGSGEQFF. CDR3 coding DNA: TGTGCCAGCAGCCAAGACCCCACTAGCGGGGGTTCGGGGGAGCAGTTCTTC.